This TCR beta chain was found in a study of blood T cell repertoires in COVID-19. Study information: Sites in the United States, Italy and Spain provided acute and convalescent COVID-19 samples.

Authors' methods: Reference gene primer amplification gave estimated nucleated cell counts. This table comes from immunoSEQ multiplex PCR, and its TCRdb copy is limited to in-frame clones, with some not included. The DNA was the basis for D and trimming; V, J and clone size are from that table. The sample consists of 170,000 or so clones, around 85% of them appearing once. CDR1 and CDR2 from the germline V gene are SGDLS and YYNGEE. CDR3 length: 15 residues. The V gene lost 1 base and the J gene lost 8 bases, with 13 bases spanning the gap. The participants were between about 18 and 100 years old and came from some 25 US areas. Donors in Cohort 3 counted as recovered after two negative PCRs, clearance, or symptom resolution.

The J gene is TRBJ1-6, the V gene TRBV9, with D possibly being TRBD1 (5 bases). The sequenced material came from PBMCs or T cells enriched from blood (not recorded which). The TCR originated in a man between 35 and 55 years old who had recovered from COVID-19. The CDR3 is CASSVWEGTDSPLHF. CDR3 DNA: TGTGCCAGCAGCGTATGGGAGGGGACGGATTCACCCCTCCACTTT.